This T cell receptor beta chain is drawn from a study of identical twins. TCRdb re-derived calls from the 5' RACE reads in MiXCR, one entry per CDR3 protein. The sample holds about 240,000 distinct CDR3 sequences, over 9.5% seen once. Germline V gene sequence: CDR1 MGHDK, CDR2 SYGVNS. V dropped 4 bases and J dropped 1 base, with 5 bases sitting between them. The CDR3 length is 14 residues. The table lists this clonotype with many counts. All donors were healthy, and all were Caucasian. The sequencing sample was made of memory T cells sorted from blood. This clonotype was obtained from a man between 50 and 59 years old in good health. The chain couples TRBV25-1 to TRBJ2-6; no firm D call. The CDR3 DNA is TGTGCCAGCAGTGGTGGTTCTGGGGCCAACGTCCTGACTTTC. This encodes CASSGGSGANVLTF. Variable domain in full (rest from reference TRBV25-1 and TRBJ2-6): EADIYQTPRYLVIGTGKKITLECSQTMGHDKMYWYQQDPGMELHLIHYSYGVNSTEKGDLSSESTVSRIRTEHFPLTLESARPSHTSQYLCASSGGSGANVLTFGAGSRLTVL.